Each of the 13 T cell receptor beta chains below was sequenced from the same sample in a study of blood T cell repertoires in COVID-19. Data came from immunoSEQ multiplex PCR; TCRdb stores just in-frame clones and leaves some out. The table shows around 250,000 clones, with roughly 90% occurring only once. Sequencing was carried out using peripheral blood. The receptors stem from a woman between 40 and 50 years old who had recovered from COVID-19.

This chain links TRBV28 with TRBJ2-7, with a possible D match to TRBD1 (6 bases). This CDR3 region has 18 residues. V was pared by 2 bases and J by 3 bases, with 23 bases between. Germline CDR1 MDHEN, CDR2 SYDVKM. CDR3 bases: TGTGCCAGCAGTTTACCCCTGTTCAGGGGCCGATACATCTACGAGCAGTACTTC. Amino acids: CASSLPLFRGRYIYEQYF.

The chain joins TRBV7-9 to TRBJ2-7; a weak D match, TRBD2 (7 bases). The V and J ends lost 5 bases and 5 bases respectively, with 13 bases between them. This CDR3 contains 13 residues. Germline CDR1 reads SEHNR; CDR2 reads FQNEAQ (reference sequence). CDR3 sequence reads: CASSPTGGHEQYF. In nucleotides, the CDR3 is TGTGCCAGCAGCCCGACCGGGGGGCACGAGCAGTACTTC.

The gene calls are TRBV30 and TRBJ2-3, with D perhaps matching TRBD2 (6 bases). Germline values: CDR1 GTSNPN, CDR2 SVGIG (reference sequence). The CDR3 runs 13 residues. The V and J ends lost 4 bases and 6 bases respectively, with 14 bases between them. The CDR3 loop reads CAWIVSGGDTQYF. CDR3 DNA: TGTGCCTGGATAGTTAGCGGTGGGGATACGCAGTATTTT.

The chain couples TRBV7-8 to TRBJ1-1; TRBD1 matches 9 bases. Germline CDR1 SGHVS, CDR2 FQNEAQ. V dropped 6 bases and J dropped 1; count of bases not matched to a gene: 6. The CDR3 totals 15 residues. The CDR3 DNA is TGTGCCAGCAGTAAAGTACAGGGGGCGAACACTGAAGCTTTCTTT. Amino acids: CASSKVQGANTEAFF.

This clone has a single count. The gene calls are TRBV11-2 and TRBJ1-3; the D gene is possibly TRBD1 (5 bases). The CDR3 length is 16 residues. Germline V lookup: CDR1 SGHAT, CDR2 FQNNGV. Trimming stripped 7 bases from V and 0 bases from J, with 16 bases between. CDR3 sequence: CASTLGGYYSGNTIYF. DNA for the CDR3: TGTGCCAGCACCCTGGGGGGTTACTACTCTGGAAACACCATATATTTT.

The J gene is TRBJ2-5, the V gene TRBV7-6, with D possibly being TRBD1 (6 bases). There are 15 residues in the CDR3. V was shortened by 1 base and J by 1 base, with 10 bases between the two germline ends. In germline, CDR1 is SGHVS, CDR2 FNYEAQ. The CDR3: CASSLGYRVQETQYF. The CDR3 region has the DNA TGTGCCAGCAGCTTAGGCTACAGGGTCCAAGAGACCCAGTACTTC.

The genes are TRBV28 and TRBJ1-6, with TRBD1 as a possible D gene (6 bases). The CDR3 covers 15 residues. CDR1 and CDR2 from the germline V gene are MDHEN and SYDVKM. Trimming cost V 5 bases and J 7 bases, with 15 bases left between them. As DNA, the CDR3 is TGTGCCAGCAGTAAAAAGACAGGCGGGAATTCACCCCTCCACTTT. Translation: CASSKKTGGNSPLHF.

This clone was seen just once. This chain uses TRBV7-9 with TRBJ1-1, with D unresolved. V dropped 5 bases and J dropped 4 bases, with 11 bases sitting between them. The CDR3 covers 13 residues. Germline CDR1 SEHNR, CDR2 FQNEAQ (reference sequence). The CDR3 spells CASSTGGGTEAFF. The CDR3 nucleotides are TGTGCCAGCAGCACCGGTGGTGGCACTGAAGCTTTCTTT.

This rearrangement joins TRBV5-4 to TRBJ2-3; a possible D gene is TRBD2 (6 bases). The CDR3 is made up of 16 amino acids. CDR1 is SGHNT, CDR2 YYREEE, per germline (reference sequence). Trimming took 4 bases from V and 5 from J, leaving 20 bases between them. CDR3: CASSPLPGLGGDTQYF. DNA of the CDR3: TGTGCCAGCAGCCCGCTCCCGGGACTCGGTGGAGATACGCAGTATTTT. The full variable domain, its missing parts supplied by reference TRBV5-4 and TRBJ2-3, is ETGVTQSPTHLIKTRGQQVTLRCSSQSGHNTVSWYQQALGQGPQFIFQYYREEENGRGNFPPRFSGLQFPNYSSELNVNALELDDSALYLCASSPLPGLGGDTQYFGPGTRLTVL.

CDR3 residues: CASQGQVNEKLFF. The DNA of the CDR3 is TGTGCCAGCCAAGGACAGGTTAATGAAAAACTGTTTTTT. The chain employs TRBV6-5 and TRBJ1-4; 7 bases match TRBD1. Germline trimming cut 8 bases from V and 4 bases from J; bases unmatched to any gene: 4. The CDR3 has 13 residues. The germline gives CDR1 MNHEY, CDR2 SVGAGI.

This rearrangement joins TRBV7-2 to TRBJ2-2; 9 positions agree with TRBD1. With V trimmed by 2 bases and J by 2 bases, 12 bases remained unmatched. CDR1 is SGHTA, CDR2 FQGNSA, per germline. CDR3 length: 19 amino acids. The CDR3 region is CASSLISLKGQGNTGELFF. CDR3 coding DNA: TGTGCCAGCAGCTTAATATCCCTCAAGGGACAGGGCAACACCGGGGAGCTGTTTTTT.

J is TRBJ2-5 and V is TRBV5-1; D is unclear. The CDR3 consists of 15 residues. Trimming took 0 bases from V and 4 from J, leaving 13 bases between them. CDR1 is SGHRS, CDR2 YFSETQ, per germline. DNA for the CDR3: TGCGCCAGCAGCTTGGTGTCCGGGTTTGGAGAGACCCAGTACTTC. Protein: CASSLVSGFGETQYF. Based on the CDR3 plus reference TRBV5-1 and TRBJ2-5, the full variable domain is KAGVTQTPRYLIKTRGQQVTLSCSPISGHRSVSWYQQTPGQGLQFLFEYFSETQRNKGNFPGRFSGRQFSNSRSEMNVSTLELGDSALYLCASSLVSGFGETQYFGPGTRLLVL.

The V and J genes are TRBV3-1 (or the pseudogene TRBV3-2) and TRBJ2-1; 10 bases are shared with TRBD2. J lost 4 bases, V lost 3 bases, and 3 bases had no gene match. This CDR3 spans 15 amino acids. Germline assignment: CDR1 LGHDT and CDR2 YNNKEL (reference sequence). The CDR3 loop is CASSHLLAGYNEQFF. Here the CDR3 DNA reads TGTGCCAGCAGCCATTTACTAGCGGGATACAATGAGCAGTTCTTC.